Many counts were recorded for the clone carrying this T cell receptor beta chain. Antigen: not known. Germline CDR1 is LGHDT and CDR2 is YNNKEL (reference sequence). V dropped 1 base and J dropped 4 bases, with 11 bases sitting between them. The CDR3 loop spans 15 amino acids. TCRdb recomputed calls from the 5' RACE reads with MiXCR, one row per CDR3 protein. Seen here are 50,000 to 60,000 distinct CDR3 sequences, 10% observed once, and the top ten hold roughly 4.5%. The source of the sample is a study of early T cells in non-severe SARS-CoV-2 infection. Study results and caveats: Matching with VDJdb favored anti-spike CD8 responses (missing private and CD4 specificities).

V usage is TRBV3-1 and J usage is TRBJ1-5, with TRBD1 as a possible D gene (5 bases). This receptor was identified in an adult who was a healthcare worker with PCR-confirmed SARS-CoV-2 infection or an uninfected control (not recorded which). Sequenced material: whole blood. CDR3 sequence (DNA): TGTGCCAGCAGCCAAGTATTCGGGGGGAATCAGCCCCAGCATTTT. Protein sequence: CASSQVFGGNQPQHF.